This T cell receptor beta chain was found in a study of cytomegalovirus exposure and HLA in healthy donors. About this clone itself: The antigen is unknown.

13 Jbeta primers and 60 Vbeta primers were used for the PCR. The data were produced by immunoSEQ multiplex PCR, yet TCRdb's version contains in-frame clones alone and is incomplete. The sample consists of some 120,000 clones, over 75% of them appearing once. Whole-study findings and limits: The classifier reportedly diagnosed cytomegalovirus status with high sensitivity and specificity. Further analysis was carried out later, and it showed several of the most significant clusters appearing linked to common viral pathogens. A reported reduction in N-insertions relative to the approximately 640-donor mean was seen in an Asian-associated ancestry cluster in a later analysis. Three of the chains that were CMV-associated were confirmed in vitro to be specific for CMV antigens.

The V and J ends lost 0 bases and 0 bases respectively, with 17 bases between them. Germline V gene data show CDR1 as LGHNA and CDR2 as YNFKEQ. The length of the CDR3 is 18 residues. This clonotype was obtained from a human donor in good health. The chain has TRBV4-2 and TRBJ1-1; tentative D call: TRBD1 (6 bases). The specimen was PBMCs. The chain's CDR3 is CASSQDTGQLFMNTEAFF. In nucleotides, the CDR3 is TGTGCCAGCAGCCAAGATACCGGACAGTTATTCATGAACACTGAAGCTTTCTTT.